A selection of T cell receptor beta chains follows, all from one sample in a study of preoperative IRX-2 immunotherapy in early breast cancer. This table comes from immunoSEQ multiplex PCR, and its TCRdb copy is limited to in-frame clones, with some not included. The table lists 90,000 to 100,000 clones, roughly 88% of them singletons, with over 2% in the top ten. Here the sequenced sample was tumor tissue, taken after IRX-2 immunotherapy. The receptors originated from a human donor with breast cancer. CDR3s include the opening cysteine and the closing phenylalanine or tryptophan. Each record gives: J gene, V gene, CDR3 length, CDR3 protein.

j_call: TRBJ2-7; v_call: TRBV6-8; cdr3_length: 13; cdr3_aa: CASSSDRGGEQYF
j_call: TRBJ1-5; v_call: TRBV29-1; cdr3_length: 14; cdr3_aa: CSVVIQGPGQPQHF
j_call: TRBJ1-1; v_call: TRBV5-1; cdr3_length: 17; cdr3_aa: CASSRSGTGSFYTEAFF
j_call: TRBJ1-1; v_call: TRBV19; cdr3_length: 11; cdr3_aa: CASRWTGEAFF
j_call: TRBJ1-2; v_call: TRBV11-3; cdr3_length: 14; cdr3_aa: CASSFPQLPYGYTF
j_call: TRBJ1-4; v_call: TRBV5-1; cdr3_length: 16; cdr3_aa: CASSWGAEATNEKLFF
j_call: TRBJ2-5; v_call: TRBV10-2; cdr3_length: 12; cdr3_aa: CASSEGRGTQYF
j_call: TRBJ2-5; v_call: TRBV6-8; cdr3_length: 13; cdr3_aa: CASSYKPEETQYF
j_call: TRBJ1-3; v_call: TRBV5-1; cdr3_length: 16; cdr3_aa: CASSLALSKFGNTIYF
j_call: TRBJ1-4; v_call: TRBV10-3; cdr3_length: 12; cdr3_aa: CAISESGEKLFF
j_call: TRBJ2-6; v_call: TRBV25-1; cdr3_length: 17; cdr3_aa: CASSAPGVLSGANVLTF
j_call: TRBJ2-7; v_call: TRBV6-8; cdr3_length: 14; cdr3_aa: CASSVAGGAYEQYF
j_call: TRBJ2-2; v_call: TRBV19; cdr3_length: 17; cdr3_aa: CASSIIGSTTNTGELFF
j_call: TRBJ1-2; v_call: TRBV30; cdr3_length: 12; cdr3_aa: CAWSTTGDGYTF
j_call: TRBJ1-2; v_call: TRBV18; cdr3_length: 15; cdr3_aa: CASSTDRGFNYGYTF
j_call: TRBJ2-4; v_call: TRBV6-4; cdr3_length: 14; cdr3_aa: CASSLRERGDIQYF